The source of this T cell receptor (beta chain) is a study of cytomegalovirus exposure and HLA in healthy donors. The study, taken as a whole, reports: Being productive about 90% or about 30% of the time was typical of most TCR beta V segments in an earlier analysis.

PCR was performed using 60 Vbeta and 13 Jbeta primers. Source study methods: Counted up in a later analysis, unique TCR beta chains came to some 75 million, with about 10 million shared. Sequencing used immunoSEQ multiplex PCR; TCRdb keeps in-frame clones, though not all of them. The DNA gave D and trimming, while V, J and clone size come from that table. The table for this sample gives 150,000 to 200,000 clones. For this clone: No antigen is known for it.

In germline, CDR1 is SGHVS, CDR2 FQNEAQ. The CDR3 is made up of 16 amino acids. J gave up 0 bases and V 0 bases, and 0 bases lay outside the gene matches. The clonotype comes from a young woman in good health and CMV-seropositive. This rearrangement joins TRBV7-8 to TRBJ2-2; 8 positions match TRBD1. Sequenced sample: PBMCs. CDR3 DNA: TGTGCCAGCAGCTTAGCGGGACAGGCGAACACCGGGGAGCTGTTTTTT. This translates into CASSLAGQANTGELFF.